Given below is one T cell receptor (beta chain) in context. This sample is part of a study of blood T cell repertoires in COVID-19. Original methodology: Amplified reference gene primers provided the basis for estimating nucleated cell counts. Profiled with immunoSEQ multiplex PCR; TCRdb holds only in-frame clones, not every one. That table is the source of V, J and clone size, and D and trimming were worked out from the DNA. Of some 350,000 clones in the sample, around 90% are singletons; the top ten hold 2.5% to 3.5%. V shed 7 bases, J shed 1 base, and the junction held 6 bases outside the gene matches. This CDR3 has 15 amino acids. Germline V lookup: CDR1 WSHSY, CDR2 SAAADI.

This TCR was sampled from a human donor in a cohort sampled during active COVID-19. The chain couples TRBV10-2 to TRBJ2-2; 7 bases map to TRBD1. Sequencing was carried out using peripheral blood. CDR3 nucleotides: TGCGCCAGCACCGAGAGGGGGCGGAACACCGGGGAGCTGTTTTTT. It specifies CASTERGRNTGELFF.